One sample yielded the 10 T cell receptor beta chains listed below, sequenced in a study of graft-versus-host responses after intestinal transplantation. Method: immunoSEQ multiplex PCR; TCRdb's copy keeps in-frame clones and lacks some. The sample contains some 15,000 clones, almost 80% of which appear only once. Once graft tissue had been processed, intraepithelial and lamina propria lymphocytes were released. The material sequenced was ileum tissue, taken approximately 480 days after intestinal transplant. These receptors were obtained from a human patient who received an intestinal transplant, so some T cells may come from the graft donor.

This chain uses TRBV4-1 with TRBJ2-1; D perhaps matches TRBD2 (6 bases). CDR1 is MGHRA and CDR2 is YSYEKL in the germline V gene. This CDR3 spans 14 amino acids. V lost 0 bases, J lost 13 bases, and 16 bases lay in between. The CDR3 DNA follows: TGCGCCAGCAGCCAAGAGATAGGGCGGGACCCCCAGTTCTTC. This sequence encodes CASSQEIGRDPQFF.

This rearrangement joins TRBV6-5 to TRBJ2-1, with TRBD1 matching 7 bases. The V segment lost 2 bases and the J segment 5 bases; nucleotides outside the gene matches: 3. CDR1 and CDR2 (germline): MNHEY, SVGAGI. The CDR3 length is 14 residues. In DNA form, the CDR3 reads TGTGCCAGCAGTTACGAGGGGGCCCACAATGAGCAGTTCTTC. Residues: CASSYEGAHNEQFF.

As regards this clone: Other DNA sequences in this sample translate to the same CDR3. This rearrangement joins TRBV29-1 to TRBJ2-5; possibly TRBD2 for D (6 bases). Germline V gives CDR1 SQVTM, CDR2 ANQGSEA. Trimming cost V 0 bases and J 2 bases, with 10 bases left between them. CDR3 length: 14 residues. The chain's CDR3 is CSVEDSGRQETQYF. CDR3 DNA: TGCAGCGTTGAAGATTCAGGGAGGCAAGAGACCCAGTACTTC.

The rearrangement links TRBV11-2 to TRBJ2-6; no firm D call. The CDR3 is 15 amino acids. V was trimmed by 7 bases and J by 0 bases, leaving 10 bases between them. The V gene's germline CDR1 is SGHAT and CDR2 FQNNGV. CDR3 in DNA: TGTGCCAGCACCCCGCCCAGCTCTGGGGCCAACGTCCTGACTTTC. It encodes CASTPPSSGANVLTF.

V gene TRBV4-1 combines with J gene TRBJ2-7; 10 bases match TRBD1. The trim removed 3 bases at V and 1 base at J, leaving 0 bases unmatched. Germline lookup yields CDR1 MGHRA and CDR2 YSYEKL. The CDR3 sequence is 14 residues long. The CDR3 reads CASSQGQGSYEQYF. CDR3 nucleotides: TGCGCCAGCAGCCAGGGACAGGGGTCCTACGAGCAGTACTTC.

In nucleotides, the CDR3 is TGTGCCAGCAGCTGGAGTGGGACAGGGGGCACTGAAGCTTTCTTT. Its protein product is CASSWSGTGGTEAFF. The chain joins TRBV5-6 to TRBJ1-1; TRBD1 agrees at 11 bases. Germline loops: CDR1 SGHDT, CDR2 YYEEEE. V dropped 3 bases and J dropped 4; count of bases not matched to a gene: 5. The CDR3 is 15 amino acids.

The V call is TRBV6-5, the J call TRBJ1-5; possibly TRBD1 for D (5 bases). V was shortened by 5 bases and J by 7 bases, with 15 bases between the two germline ends. Germline lookup yields CDR1 MNHEY and CDR2 SVGAGI. The CDR3 has 14 residues. CDR3 protein: CASSLDHGGQPQHF. CDR3 DNA sequence: TGTGCCAGCAGTCTGGACCATGGGGGACAGCCCCAGCATTTT.

This clone was seen a single time. The V gene is TRBV4-1, the J gene TRBJ1-2; D perhaps matches TRBD1 (6 bases). CDR3 length: 16 residues. The germline CDR1 and CDR2 sequences are MGHRA and YSYEKL. V gave up 1 base and J gave up 5 bases, with 17 bases separating them. CDR3 loop: CASSQVAGAEPYGYTF. The CDR3 DNA follows: TGCGCCAGCAGCCAAGTAGCGGGGGCAGAACCGTATGGCTACACCTTC.

The genes are TRBV5-4 and TRBJ2-2; a possible D gene is TRBD2 (5 bases). There are 17 residues in the CDR3. Trimming took off 1 base at V and 6 bases at J, with 19 bases between the two ends. CDR1 SGHNT and CDR2 YYREEE come from the germline V gene (reference sequence). The DNA of the CDR3 is TGTGCCAGCAGCTTGCATAATGACTTCCGGGGAGCCGGGGAGCTGTTTTTT. Its translation: CASSLHNDFRGAGELFF. The full variable domain, completed using reference TRBV5-4 and TRBJ2-2, is ETGVTQSPTHLIKTRGQQVTLRCSSQSGHNTVSWYQQALGQGPQFIFQYYREEENGRGNFPPRFSGLQFPNYSSELNVNALELDDSALYLCASSLHNDFRGAGELFFGEGSRLTVL.

This clone has more than one count but fewer than ten. This rearrangement joins TRBV14 to TRBJ1-3; perhaps TRBD1 as D (6 bases). This CDR3 is 15 amino acids long. Deletions cut 4 bases from V and 4 bases from J, with 14 bases between. CDR1 and CDR2 from the germline V gene are SGHDN and FVKESK. The CDR3 nucleotides are TGTGCCAGCAGCCCGCGTGCAGGGGAGGGAAACACCATATATTTT. This translates into CASSPRAGEGNTIYF.